This T cell receptor beta chain comes out of a study of graft-versus-host responses after intestinal transplantation. Study at large: Each recipient received a multivisceral, liver-intestinal, or isolated intestinal graft.

CDR3 length equals 13 residues. Germline CDR1 reads GTSNPN; CDR2 reads SVGIG (reference sequence). V lost 2 bases and J lost 7, with 14 bases in between. General study results and limits: Allografts of patients with graft-donor T cell macrochimerism showed high graft-versus-host to host-versus-graft clone ratios. The marrow of recipients harbored GvH clones, and ileum or blood showed some of them first.

Generated by immunoSEQ multiplex PCR, the TCRdb table keeps only in-frame clones and is missing some. The table includes 23,000 or so clones, 90% to 95% detected once. Comment on this clone: Antigen: not known.

The chain joins TRBV30 to TRBJ1-2; weak D call: TRBD1 (6 bases). The starting material was PBMCs, obtained approximately 32 days after intestinal transplant. This receptor was identified in a human patient who received an intestinal transplant, so some T cells may come from the graft donor. The CDR3 region is CAWSKDSYGGYTF. The CDR3, as DNA: TGTGCCTGGAGTAAGGACAGTTACGGTGGCTACACCTTC.